This paragraph covers one TCR beta chain sequence. The repertoire was sequenced with immunoSEQ multiplex PCR; TCRdb's copy has only in-frame clones and lacks some. The sample has 130,000 to 150,000 clones, roughly nine tenths seen once; the top ten hold roughly 1.7%. V was trimmed by 5 bases and J by 1 base, leaving 10 bases between them. The CDR3 is 14 amino acids. Germline CDR1 and CDR2: WSHSY and SAAADI. The data stem from a study of T cell responses to AZD1222 COVID-19 vaccine. The clonotype originates from an adult in good health. The source material was peripheral blood, sampled on day 0 of AZD1222 vaccination. The J gene is TRBJ2-3, the V gene TRBV10-2; D possibly corresponds to TRBD1 (5 bases). The CDR3 region has the DNA TGCGCCAGCAGTCGTGTCAGGGGCACAGATACGCAGTATTTT. It translates to CASSRVRGTDTQYF.